This T cell receptor (beta chain) was captured by sequencing in a study of cytomegalovirus exposure and HLA in healthy donors. Study-level results: It was 150 to 200 TCR beta chains that were listed as cytomegalovirus-associated. As was reported, the HLA-A and HLA-B alleles of most subjects were accurately predicted from TCR beta sequences. Analysis was carried out at a later point, and it linked a missense DCLRE1C variant to TCR beta V- and J-gene trimming.

Germline V gives CDR1 SGHTS, CDR2 YDEGEE. Losses at the gene ends were 2 bases for V and 4 bases for J; bases not matched to a gene: 1. This CDR3 comprises 13 residues. Researchers ran the PCR with 60 Vbeta and 13 Jbeta primers. Using immunoSEQ multiplex PCR, the repertoire was profiled, and TCRdb retains in-frame clones only, with some absent. The table lists about 190,000 clones, 75% to 85% of them singletons. Healthy individuals who donated bone marrow served as the donors. Concerning this clone: Antigen: not known.

The sequencing input was PBMCs. This receptor was identified in a boy aged 5-17 years in good health and CMV-seronegative. The chain couples TRBV5-8 to TRBJ1-1; TRBD1 aligns across 8 bases. The CDR3 DNA follows: TGTGCCAGCAGCTTACAGGGGGGCACTGAAGCTTTCTTT. Translation gives CASSLQGGTEAFF. Full variable domain (remainder filled in from reference TRBV5-8 and TRBJ1-1): EAGVTQSPTHLIKTRGQQATLRCSPISGHTSVYWYQQALGLGLQFLLWYDEGEERNRGNFPPRFSGRQFPNYSSELNVNALELEDSALYLCASSLQGGTEAFFGQGTRLTVV.